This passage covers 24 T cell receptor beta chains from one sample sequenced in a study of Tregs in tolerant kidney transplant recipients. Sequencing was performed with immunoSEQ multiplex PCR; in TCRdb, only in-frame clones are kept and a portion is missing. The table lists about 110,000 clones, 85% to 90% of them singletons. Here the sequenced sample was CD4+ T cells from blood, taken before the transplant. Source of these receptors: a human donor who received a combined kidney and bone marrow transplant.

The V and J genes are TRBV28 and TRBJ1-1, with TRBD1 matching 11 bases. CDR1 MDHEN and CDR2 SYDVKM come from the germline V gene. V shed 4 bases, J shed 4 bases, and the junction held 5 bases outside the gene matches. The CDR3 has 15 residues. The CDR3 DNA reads TGTGCCAGCAGTTCCTCCGGGACAGGGGGCACTGAAGCTTTCTTT. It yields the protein CASSSSGTGGTEAFF.

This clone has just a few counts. The CDR3 DNA reads TGCGCCAGCAGCTTGGTCGATGGAGGTAACTATGGCTACACCTTC. Amino acid sequence: CASSLVDGGNYGYTF. V and J are TRBV5-1 and TRBJ1-2; D unclear. Per germline, CDR1 SGHRS and CDR2 YFSETQ. V gave up 0 bases and J gave up 1 base, with 10 bases separating them. The CDR3 loop spans 15 amino acids.

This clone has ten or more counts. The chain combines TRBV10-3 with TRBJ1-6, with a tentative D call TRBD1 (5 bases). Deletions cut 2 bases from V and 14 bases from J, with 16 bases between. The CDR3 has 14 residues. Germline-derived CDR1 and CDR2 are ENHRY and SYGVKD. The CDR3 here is CAISEPTAVSTLHF. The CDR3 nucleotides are TGTGCCATCAGTGAGCCGACAGCCGTATCAACCCTCCACTTT.

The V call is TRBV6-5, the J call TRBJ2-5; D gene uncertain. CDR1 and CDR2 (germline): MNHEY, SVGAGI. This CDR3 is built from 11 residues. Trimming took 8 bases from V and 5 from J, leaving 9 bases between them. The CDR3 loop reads CASSTWETQYF. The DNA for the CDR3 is TGTGCCAGCTCTACCTGGGAGACCCAGTACTTC.

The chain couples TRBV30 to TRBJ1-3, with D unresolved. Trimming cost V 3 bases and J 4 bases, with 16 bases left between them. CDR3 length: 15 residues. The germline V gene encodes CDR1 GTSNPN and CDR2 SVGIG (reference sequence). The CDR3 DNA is TGTGCCTGGAGGACGTCGGGTCGGGGAGGAAACACCATATATTTT. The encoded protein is CAWRTSGRGGNTIYF.

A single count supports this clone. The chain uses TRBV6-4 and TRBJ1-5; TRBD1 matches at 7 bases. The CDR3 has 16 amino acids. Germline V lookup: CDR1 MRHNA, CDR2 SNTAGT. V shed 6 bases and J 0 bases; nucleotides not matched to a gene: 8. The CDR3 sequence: CASRNNRGYSNQPQHF. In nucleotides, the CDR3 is TGTGCCAGCAGAAACAACAGGGGTTATAGCAATCAGCCCCAGCATTTT.

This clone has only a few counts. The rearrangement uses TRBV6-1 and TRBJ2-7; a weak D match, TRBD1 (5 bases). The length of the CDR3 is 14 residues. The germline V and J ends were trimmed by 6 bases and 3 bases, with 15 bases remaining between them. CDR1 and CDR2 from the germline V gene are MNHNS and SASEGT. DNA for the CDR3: TGTGCCAGCAGGACGGGCCTAGGGGTCTACGAGCAGTACTTC. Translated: CASRTGLGVYEQYF.

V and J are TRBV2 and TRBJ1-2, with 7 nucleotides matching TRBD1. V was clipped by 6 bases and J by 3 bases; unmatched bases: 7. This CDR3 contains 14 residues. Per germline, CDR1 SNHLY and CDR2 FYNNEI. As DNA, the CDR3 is TGTGCCAGCAGGGAACAGGGGATTGACTATGGCTACACCTTC. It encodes CASREQGIDYGYTF.

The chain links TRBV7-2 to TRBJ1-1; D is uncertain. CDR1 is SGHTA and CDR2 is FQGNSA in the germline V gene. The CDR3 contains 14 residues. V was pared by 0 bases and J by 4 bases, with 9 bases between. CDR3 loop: CASSLAKAGTEAFF. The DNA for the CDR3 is TGTGCCAGCAGCTTAGCAAAGGCGGGCACTGAAGCTTTCTTT.

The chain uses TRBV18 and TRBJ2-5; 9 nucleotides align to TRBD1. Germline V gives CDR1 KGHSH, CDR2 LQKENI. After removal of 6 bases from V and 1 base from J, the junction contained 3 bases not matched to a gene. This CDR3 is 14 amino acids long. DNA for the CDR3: TGTGCCAGCTCTCCGACAGGGGGCCAAGAGACCCAGTACTTC. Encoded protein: CASSPTGGQETQYF.

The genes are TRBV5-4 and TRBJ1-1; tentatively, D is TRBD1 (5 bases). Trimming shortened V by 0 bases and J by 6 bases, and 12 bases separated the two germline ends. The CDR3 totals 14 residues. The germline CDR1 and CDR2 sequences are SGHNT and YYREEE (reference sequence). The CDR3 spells CASSLAGGGAEAFF. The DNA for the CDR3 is TGTGCCAGCAGCTTGGCGGGGGGGGGAGCTGAAGCTTTCTTT.

The CDR3 nucleotides read TGCAGCGTTGAAGATATAGCGGGACAAAACATTCAGTACTTC. This encodes CSVEDIAGQNIQYF. The chain combines TRBV29-1 with TRBJ2-4; 8 bases align to TRBD2. V gave up 0 bases and J gave up 5 bases; unmatched junction bases: 3. CDR3 length: 14 residues. CDR1 SQVTM and CDR2 ANQGSEA come from the germline V gene.

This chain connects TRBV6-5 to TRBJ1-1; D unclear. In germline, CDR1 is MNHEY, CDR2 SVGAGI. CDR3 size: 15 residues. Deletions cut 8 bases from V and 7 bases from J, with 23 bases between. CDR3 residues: CASGSEGLGGHEAFF. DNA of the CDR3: TGTGCCAGCGGATCCGAGGGATTAGGAGGCCATGAAGCTTTCTTT.

CDR3 coding DNA: TGTGCCTGGAGTGGACAGGGGGCGACCTCGAACACTGAAGCTTTCTTT. Its protein product is CAWSGQGATSNTEAFF. The chain has TRBV30 and TRBJ1-1, with 10 bases that match TRBD1. V was clipped by 1 base and J by 1 base; unmatched bases: 6. The CDR3 has 16 residues. In germline, CDR1 is GTSNPN, CDR2 SVGIG (reference sequence).

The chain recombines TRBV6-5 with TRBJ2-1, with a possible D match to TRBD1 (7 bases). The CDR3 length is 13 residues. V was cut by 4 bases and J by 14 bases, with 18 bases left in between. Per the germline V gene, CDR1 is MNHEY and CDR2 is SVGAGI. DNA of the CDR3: TGTGCCAGCAGTTCCTTCGCGGGGACAGTGAAGTTCTTC. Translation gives CASSSFAGTVKFF.

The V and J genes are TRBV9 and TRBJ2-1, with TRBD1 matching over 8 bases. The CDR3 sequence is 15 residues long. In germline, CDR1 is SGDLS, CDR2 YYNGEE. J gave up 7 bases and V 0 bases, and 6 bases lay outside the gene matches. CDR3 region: CASSVGGTGQNEQFF. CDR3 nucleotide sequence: TGTGCCAGCAGCGTAGGCGGGACAGGTCAAAATGAGCAGTTCTTC. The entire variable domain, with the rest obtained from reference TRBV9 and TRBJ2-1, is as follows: DSGVTQTPKHLITATGQRVTLRCSPRSGDLSVYWYQQSLDQGLQFLIQYYNGEERAKGNILERFSAQQFPDLHSELNLSSLELGDSALYFCASSVGGTGQNEQFFGPGTRLTVL.

The CDR3 spells CASSPPEGPWETQYF. The CDR3 nucleotides read TGTGCCAGCTCACCCCCCGAGGGTCCGTGGGAGACCCAGTACTTC. The V and J genes are TRBV18 and TRBJ2-5; D perhaps matches TRBD2 (5 bases). The CDR3 length is 15 residues. The germline CDR1 and CDR2 sequences are KGHSH and LQKENI. V lost 3 bases to trimming and J lost 5 bases, with 16 bases between them.

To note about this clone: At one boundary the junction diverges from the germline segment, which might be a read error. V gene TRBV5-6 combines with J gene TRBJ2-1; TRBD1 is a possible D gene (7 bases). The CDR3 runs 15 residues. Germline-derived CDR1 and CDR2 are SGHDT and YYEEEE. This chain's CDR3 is CASTLQGRGRRDTVF. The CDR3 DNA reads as TGTGCCAGCACCCTCCAAGGAAGGGGGCGGCGGGATACCGTCTTC.

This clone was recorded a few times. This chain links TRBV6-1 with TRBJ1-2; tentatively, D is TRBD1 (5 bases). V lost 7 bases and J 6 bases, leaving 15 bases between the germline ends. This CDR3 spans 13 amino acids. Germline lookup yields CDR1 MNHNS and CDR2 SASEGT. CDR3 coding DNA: TGTGCCAGCATTAAGGCCAGGGTGGATGGCTACACCTTC. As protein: CASIKARVDGYTF.

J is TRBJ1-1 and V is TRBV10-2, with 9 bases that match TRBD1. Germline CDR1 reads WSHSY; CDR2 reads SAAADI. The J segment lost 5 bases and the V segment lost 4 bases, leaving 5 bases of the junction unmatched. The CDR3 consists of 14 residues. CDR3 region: CASSGNRGLTEAFF. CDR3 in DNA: TGCGCCAGCAGTGGAAACAGGGGGCTAACTGAAGCTTTCTTT.

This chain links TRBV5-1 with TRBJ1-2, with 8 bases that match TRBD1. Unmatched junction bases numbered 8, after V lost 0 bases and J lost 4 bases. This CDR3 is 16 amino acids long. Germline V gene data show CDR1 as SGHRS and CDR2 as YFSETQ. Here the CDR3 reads CASSLEGQAPGYGYTF. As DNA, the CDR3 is TGCGCCAGCAGCTTGGAGGGACAGGCGCCAGGCTATGGCTACACCTTC.

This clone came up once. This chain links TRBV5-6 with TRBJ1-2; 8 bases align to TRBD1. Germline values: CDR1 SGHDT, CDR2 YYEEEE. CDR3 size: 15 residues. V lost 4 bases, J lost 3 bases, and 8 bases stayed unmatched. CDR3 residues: CASSPWDRLHYGYTF. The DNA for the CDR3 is TGTGCCAGCAGCCCTTGGGACAGGCTGCACTATGGCTACACCTTC.

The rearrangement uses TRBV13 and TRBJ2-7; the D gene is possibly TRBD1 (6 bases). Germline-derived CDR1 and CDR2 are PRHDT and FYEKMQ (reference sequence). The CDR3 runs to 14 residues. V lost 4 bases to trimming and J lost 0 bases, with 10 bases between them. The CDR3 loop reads CASSSWDNSYEQYF. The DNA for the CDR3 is TGTGCCAGCAGCTCATGGGACAACTCCTACGAGCAGTACTTC.

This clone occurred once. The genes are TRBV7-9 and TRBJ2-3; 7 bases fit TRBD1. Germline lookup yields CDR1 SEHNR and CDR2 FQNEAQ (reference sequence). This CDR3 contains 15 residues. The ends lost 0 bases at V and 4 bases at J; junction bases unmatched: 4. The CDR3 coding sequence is TGTGCCAGCAGCTTAGCGCCAGGGGGTGCAGATACGCAGTATTTT. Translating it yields CASSLAPGGADTQYF.